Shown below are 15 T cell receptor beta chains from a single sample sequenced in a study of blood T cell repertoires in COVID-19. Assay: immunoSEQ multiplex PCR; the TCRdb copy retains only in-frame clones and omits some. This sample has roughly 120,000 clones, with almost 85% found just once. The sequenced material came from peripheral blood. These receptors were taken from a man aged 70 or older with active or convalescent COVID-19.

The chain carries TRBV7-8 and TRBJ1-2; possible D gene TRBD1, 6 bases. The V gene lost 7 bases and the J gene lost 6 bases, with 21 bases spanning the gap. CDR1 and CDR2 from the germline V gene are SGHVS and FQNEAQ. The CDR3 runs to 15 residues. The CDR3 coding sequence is TGTGCCAGCAAAGCGTCAGGGGTATCTCCGAATGGCTACACCTTC. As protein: CASKASGVSPNGYTF.

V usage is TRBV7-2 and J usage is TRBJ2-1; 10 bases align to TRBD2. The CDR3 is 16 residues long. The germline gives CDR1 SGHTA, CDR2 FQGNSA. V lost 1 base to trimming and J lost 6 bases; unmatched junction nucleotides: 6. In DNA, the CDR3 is TGTGCCAGCAGCTTAGTCCTCAGCGGGGGGGCCAATGAGCAGTTCTTC. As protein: CASSLVLSGGANEQFF.

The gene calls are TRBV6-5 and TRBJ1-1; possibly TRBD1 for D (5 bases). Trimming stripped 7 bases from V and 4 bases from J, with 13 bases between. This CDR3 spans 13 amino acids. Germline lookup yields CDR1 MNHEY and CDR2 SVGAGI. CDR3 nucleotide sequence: TGTGCCAGCACAGAGTGGGGGGGCACTGAAGCTTTCTTT. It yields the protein CASTEWGGTEAFF.

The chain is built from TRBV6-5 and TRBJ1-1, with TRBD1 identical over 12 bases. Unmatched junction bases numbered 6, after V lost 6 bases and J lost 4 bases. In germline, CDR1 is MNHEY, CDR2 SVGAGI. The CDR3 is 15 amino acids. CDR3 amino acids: CASRGDRGPGTEAFF. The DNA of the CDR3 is TGTGCCAGCAGGGGGGACAGGGGGCCGGGCACTGAAGCTTTCTTT.

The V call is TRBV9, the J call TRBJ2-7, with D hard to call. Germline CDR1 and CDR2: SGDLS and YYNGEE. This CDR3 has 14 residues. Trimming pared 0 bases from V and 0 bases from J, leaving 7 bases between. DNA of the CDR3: TGTGCCAGCAGCGTAGGGGCAGACTCCTACGAGCAGTACTTC. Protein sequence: CASSVGADSYEQYF.

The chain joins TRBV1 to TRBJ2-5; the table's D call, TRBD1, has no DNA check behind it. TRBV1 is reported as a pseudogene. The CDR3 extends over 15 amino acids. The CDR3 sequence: CTSSQDGLNQETQYF. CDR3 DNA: TGCACCAGCAGCCAAGATGGCCTTAACCAAGAGACCCAGTACTTC.

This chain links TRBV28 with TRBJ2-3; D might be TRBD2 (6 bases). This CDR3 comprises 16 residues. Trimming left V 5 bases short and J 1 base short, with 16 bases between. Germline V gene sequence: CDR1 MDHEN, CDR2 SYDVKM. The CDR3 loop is CASSGPTGVGTDTQYF. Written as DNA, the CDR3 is TGTGCCAGCAGTGGACCGACGGGGGTTGGCACAGATACGCAGTATTTT.

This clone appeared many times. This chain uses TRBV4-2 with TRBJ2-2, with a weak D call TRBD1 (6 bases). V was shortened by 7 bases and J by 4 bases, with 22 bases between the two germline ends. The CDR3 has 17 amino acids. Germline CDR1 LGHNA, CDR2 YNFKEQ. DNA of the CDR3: TGTGCCAGCAACCTCTTAAGAGGGGGAGCCCCCACCGGGGAGCTGTTTTTT. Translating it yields CASNLLRGGAPTGELFF.

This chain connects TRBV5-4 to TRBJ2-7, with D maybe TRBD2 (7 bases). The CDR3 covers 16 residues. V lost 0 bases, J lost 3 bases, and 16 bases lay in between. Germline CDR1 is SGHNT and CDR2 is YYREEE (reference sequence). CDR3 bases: TGTGCCAGCAGCTTGGGGGGGGGCGCATACAACTACGAGCAGTACTTC. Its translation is CASSLGGGAYNYEQYF.

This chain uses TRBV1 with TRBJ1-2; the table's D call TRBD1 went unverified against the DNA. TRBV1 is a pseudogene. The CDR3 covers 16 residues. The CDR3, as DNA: TGCACCATTCGAATCGAAACAGGGTATGGGAGCTATGGCTACACCTTC. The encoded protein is CTIRIETGYGSYGYTF.

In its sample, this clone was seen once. DNA of the CDR3: TGTGCCAGCAGTTTCGACAGGGACCTTGAAGCTTTCTTT. It translates to CASSFDRDLEAFF. This chain uses TRBV6-2 or TRBV6-3 with TRBJ1-1; the match to TRBD1 covers 7 bases. The CDR3 spans 13 residues. CDR1 MNHEY and CDR2 SVGEGT come from the germline V gene. J gave up 7 bases and V 4 bases, and 6 bases lay outside the gene matches.

The CDR3 loop reads CASRGTGTGGAEQYF. The CDR3 DNA reads TGTGCCAGCAGGGGAACCGGGACAGGGGGCGCCGAGCAGTACTTC. V and J are TRBV6-6 and TRBJ2-7, with TRBD1 identical over 12 bases. The germline gives CDR1 MNHNY, CDR2 SVGAGI (reference sequence). The CDR3 length is 15 residues. V lost 6 bases and J lost 6; bases outside the gene matches: 9.

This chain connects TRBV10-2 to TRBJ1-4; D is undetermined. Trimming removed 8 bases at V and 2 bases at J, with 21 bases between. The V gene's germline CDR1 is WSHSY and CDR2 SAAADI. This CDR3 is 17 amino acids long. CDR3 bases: TGCGCCAGCTCAGAGGGTGGGCCAGCAAGCACTAATGAAAAACTGTTTTTT. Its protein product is CASSEGGPASTNEKLFF.

This chain's CDR3 is CASRIGGSANSPLHF. In nucleotides, the CDR3 is TGTGCCAGCAGGATAGGGGGCAGCGCAAATTCACCCCTCCACTTT. The V call is TRBV6-5, the J call TRBJ1-6; 7 positions match TRBD1. The CDR3 has 15 residues. Looked up from germline, CDR1 is MNHEY and CDR2 is SVGAGI. The V gene end was trimmed by 6 bases and the J gene end by 7 bases; junction bases not matched to a gene: 9.

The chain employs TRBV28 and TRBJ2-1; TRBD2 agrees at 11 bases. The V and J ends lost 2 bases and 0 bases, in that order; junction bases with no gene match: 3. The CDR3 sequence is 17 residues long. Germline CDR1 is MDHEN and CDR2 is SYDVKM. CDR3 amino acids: CASSLTSGSRSYNEQFF. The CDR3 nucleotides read TGTGCCAGCAGTTTAACTAGCGGGAGTCGCTCCTACAATGAGCAGTTCTTC.